The 28 T cell receptor beta chains below were found in one sample sequenced in a study of blood T cell repertoires in COVID-19. Sequencing was performed with immunoSEQ multiplex PCR; in TCRdb, only in-frame clones are kept and a portion is missing. Of roughly 380,000 clones in the sample, about 89% were seen once. The sample taken for sequencing was peripheral blood. Receptor source: a woman aged 35 to 49 with COVID-19, enrolled during active disease.

V and J are TRBV2 and TRBJ2-3, with 11 bases matching TRBD2. J lost 4 bases, V lost 2 bases, and 2 bases had no gene match. This CDR3 has 15 residues. The germline V gene has CDR1 SNHLY and CDR2 FYNNEI. The CDR3 loop reads CASSEQLAGADTQYF. In DNA, the CDR3 is TGTGCCAGCAGTGAACAACTAGCGGGAGCAGATACGCAGTATTTT.

There are a few counts of this clone. The chain couples TRBV29-1 to TRBJ1-1; D gene unclear. CDR1 and CDR2 (germline): SQVTM, ANQGSEA. The CDR3 runs 15 residues. With 1 base removed from V and 4 bases from J, the gap between germline ends came to 16 bases. CDR3 nucleotide sequence: TGCAGCGTTGAAGGGGCCCTAACTAGGATCACTGAAGCTTTCTTT. Its protein is CSVEGALTRITEAFF.

This clone has just a few counts. Here the CDR3 DNA reads TGTGCCAGCACCGCAGACAGGGGACGCACTGAAGCTTTCTTT. As protein: CASTADRGRTEAFF. The chain couples TRBV7-9 to TRBJ1-1; 8 bases agree with TRBD1. Germline values: CDR1 SEHNR, CDR2 FQNEAQ (reference sequence). This CDR3 is 14 amino acids long. V trimming: 7 bases; J trimming: 4 bases; junction bases outside the gene matches: 8.

The V and J genes are TRBV19 and TRBJ2-3, with 13 bases that match TRBD2. Trimming cost V 5 bases and J 3 bases; bases outside gene matches: 8. This CDR3 has 17 residues. Germline V gene lookup returns CDR1 LNHDA and CDR2 SQIVND (reference sequence). The CDR3 bases are TGTGCCAGTAGTCTACTCCCGGGACTAGCGGGGACAGATACGCAGTATTTT. Amino acids: CASSLLPGLAGTDTQYF.

The chain carries TRBV6-2 or TRBV6-3 and TRBJ1-2; 8 nucleotides align to TRBD1. The trim removed 0 bases at V and 3 bases at J, leaving 9 bases unmatched. Germline V gene data show CDR1 as MNHEY and CDR2 as SVGEGT. CDR3 length: 17 residues. This CDR3 reads CASSYSPSPGGHYGYTF. The CDR3 DNA follows: TGTGCCAGCAGTTACTCGCCCTCCCCAGGGGGCCACTATGGCTACACCTTC.

The sample holds one count of this clone. The chain employs TRBV7-3 and TRBJ1-1; no reliable D call. The CDR3 extends over 15 amino acids. CDR1 is SGHTA and CDR2 is FQGTGA in the germline V gene. Trimming left V 1 base short and J 1 base short, with 10 bases between. As DNA, the CDR3 is TGTGCCAGCAGCTTAAGTGGCAGAGGGAACACTGAAGCTTTCTTT. The encoded protein is CASSLSGRGNTEAFF.

This clone was picked up one time. The chain combines TRBV7-2 with TRBJ2-2; 13 nucleotides match TRBD2. Germline lookup yields CDR1 SGHTA and CDR2 FQGNSA. V gave up 3 bases and J gave up 5 bases; unmatched junction bases: 3. The CDR3 has 16 amino acids. In DNA form, the CDR3 reads TGTGCCAGCAGCTTCCCGGGACTAGCGGGAACCGGGGAGCTGTTTTTT. This translates into CASSFPGLAGTGELFF. The whole variable domain, filled in from reference TRBV7-2 and TRBJ2-2, reads GAGVSQSPSNKVTEKGKDVELRCDPISGHTALYWYRQSLGQGLEFLIYFQGNSAPDKSGLPSDRFSAERTGGSVSTLTIQRTQQEDSAVYLCASSFPGLAGTGELFFGEGSRLTVL.

This chain connects TRBV5-1 to TRBJ1-3; 9 bases match TRBD1. This CDR3 spans 16 amino acids. V was pared by 2 bases and J by 2 bases, with 5 bases of the junction left unmatched. The germline CDR1 and CDR2 sequences are SGHRS and YFSETQ. The CDR3 bases are TGCGCCAGCAGCTTAACAGGGGGCATCCCTGGAAACACCATATATTTT. Its translation is CASSLTGGIPGNTIYF. Variable domain in full (rest from reference TRBV5-1 and TRBJ1-3): KAGVTQTPRYLIKTRGQQVTLSCSPISGHRSVSWYQQTPGQGLQFLFEYFSETQRNKGNFPGRFSGRQFSNSRSEMNVSTLELGDSALYLCASSLTGGIPGNTIYFGEGSWLTVV.

This rearrangement joins TRBV15 to TRBJ2-5, with D perhaps matching TRBD2 (6 bases). V was clipped by 1 base and J by 2 bases, with 11 bases between them. Germline lookup yields CDR1 LNHNV and CDR2 YYDKDF (reference sequence). CDR3 length equals 15 residues. DNA for the CDR3: TGTGCCACCAGCAGAGTTCAAGGAGGGCAAGAGACCCAGTACTTC. Protein product: CATSRVQGGQETQYF.

This chain joins TRBV9 and TRBJ2-1, with 8 bases aligning to TRBD1. Germline V gives CDR1 SGDLS, CDR2 YYNGEE. CDR3 length: 16 amino acids. V trimming: 4 bases; J trimming: 5 bases; junction bases outside the gene matches: 11. CDR3 coding DNA: TGTGCCAGCAGCCCCCTAGGACAGGGCCTACACAATGAGCAGTTCTTC. Translated, it gives CASSPLGQGLHNEQFF.

The V gene is TRBV28, the J gene TRBJ1-2; maybe TRBD1 (6 bases). V was pared by 1 base and J by 8 bases, with 14 bases between. Germline V gene data show CDR1 as MDHEN and CDR2 as SYDVKM. The CDR3 totals 14 residues. CDR3 sequence reads: CASSLYAGVEGYTF. CDR3 sequence (DNA): TGTGCCAGCAGTTTATATGCAGGGGTGGAGGGCTACACCTTC.

This chain joins TRBV11-2 and TRBJ1-1; maybe TRBD1 (5 bases). CDR1 and CDR2 from the germline V gene are SGHAT and FQNNGV. The CDR3 totals 12 residues. The V end lost 4 bases, the J end lost 5 bases, and 8 bases lay between the germline ends. The CDR3: CASSYGGTEAFF. The DNA of the CDR3 is TGTGCCAGCAGCTACGGGGGTACTGAAGCTTTCTTT.

V usage is TRBV11-2 and J usage is TRBJ2-2; D is unclear. The CDR3 has 17 amino acids. Germline lookup yields CDR1 SGHAT and CDR2 FQNNGV. V dropped 0 bases and J dropped 5 bases, with 16 bases sitting between them. This CDR3 reads CASSLDRRWAQTGELFF. For the CDR3, the DNA is TGTGCCAGCAGCTTAGATCGTAGGTGGGCCCAGACCGGGGAGCTGTTTTTT. Combining the CDR3 with reference TRBV11-2 and TRBJ2-2 gives the whole variable domain EAGVAQSPRYKIIEKRQSVAFWCNPISGHATLYWYQQILGQGPKLLIQFQNNGVVDDSQLPKDRFSAERLKGVDSTLKIQPAKLEDSAVYLCASSLDRRWAQTGELFFGEGSRLTVL.

The chain has TRBV3-1 (or the pseudogene TRBV3-2) and TRBJ2-5; D unresolved. Trimming left V 1 base short and J 1 base short, with 7 bases between. This CDR3 comprises 14 residues. Germline CDR1 LGHDT, CDR2 YNNKEL (reference sequence). CDR3 in amino acids: CASSQAAGQETQYF. In DNA form, the CDR3 reads TGTGCCAGCAGCCAAGCCGCAGGCCAAGAGACCCAGTACTTC.

The chain uses TRBV6-5 and TRBJ1-6; D is unclear. There are 14 residues in the CDR3. The germline V gene encodes CDR1 MNHEY and CDR2 SVGAGI. V lost 7 bases and J lost 10, with 17 bases in between. The CDR3 coding sequence is TGTGCCAGCACCCAAAAGCGGGTGTACTCACCCCTCCACTTT. Protein sequence: CASTQKRVYSPLHF.

This clone has only a few counts. The CDR3: CASSQADEQYF. The CDR3 coding sequence is TGCGCCAGCAGCCAAGCGGACGAGCAGTACTTC. The chain couples TRBV4-1 to TRBJ2-7, with D unclear. The CDR3 totals 11 residues. The V gene's germline CDR1 is MGHRA and CDR2 YSYEKL. Trimming stripped 1 base from V and 5 bases from J, with 3 bases between.

This rearrangement joins TRBV5-6 to TRBJ1-1; no firm D call. V lost 4 bases, J lost 2 bases, and 9 bases lay in between. CDR1 and CDR2 (germline): SGHDT, YYEEEE. The CDR3 is 13 amino acids. CDR3 residues: CASSRETNTEAFF. CDR3 coding DNA: TGTGCCAGCAGCCGGGAGACCAACACTGAAGCTTTCTTT.

The V and J genes are TRBV29-1 and TRBJ1-1; the match to TRBD1 covers 9 bases. CDR3 length: 13 amino acids. After removal of 7 bases from V and 0 bases from J, the junction contained 3 bases not matched to a gene. Germline V lookup: CDR1 SQVTM, CDR2 ANQGSEA. CDR3 nucleotides: TGCAGCGCGGGACAGGGCCTGAACACTGAAGCTTTCTTT. It is translated as CSAGQGLNTEAFF.

This clone was found a few times. The chain links TRBV25-1 to TRBJ1-1, with 8 bases fitting TRBD1. Looked up from germline, CDR1 is MGHDK and CDR2 is SYGVNS. J lost 1 base, V lost 6 bases, and 7 bases had no gene match. CDR3 length equals 15 residues. The CDR3 nucleotides are TGTGCCAGCAGGATTAATGGACAGGGGAACACTGAAGCTTTCTTT. As protein: CASRINGQGNTEAFF.

The gene calls are TRBV14 and TRBJ1-2, with D unclear. Trimming took 1 base from V and 8 from J, leaving 14 bases between them. CDR1 and CDR2 (germline): SGHDN, FVKESK. The CDR3 contains 14 residues. The CDR3 nucleotides read TGTGCCAGCAGCCAAGTCAGAGGGTCGGGCGGCTACACCTTC. Protein product: CASSQVRGSGGYTF.

The chain is built from TRBV19 and TRBJ2-5; 9 bases are shared with TRBD1. The CDR3 runs to 16 residues. V shed 3 bases and J 1 base; nucleotides not matched to a gene: 6. Germline CDR1 and CDR2: LNHDA and SQIVND (reference sequence). The CDR3 DNA follows: TGTGCCAGTAGTATGGACAGGGGAATGGGCCAAGAGACCCAGTACTTC. Translating gives CASSMDRGMGQETQYF.

The rearrangement links TRBV6-5 to TRBJ2-1; 7 bases line up with TRBD1. The length of the CDR3 is 14 residues. Germline CDR1 MNHEY, CDR2 SVGAGI. The V gene end was trimmed by 3 bases and the J gene end by 4 bases; junction bases not matched to a gene: 3. This CDR3 is CASSYGTEYNEQFF. For the CDR3, the DNA is TGTGCCAGCAGTTATGGGACAGAGTACAATGAGCAGTTCTTC.

V usage is TRBV18 and J usage is TRBJ2-6, with a tentative D call TRBD1 (6 bases). CDR1 and CDR2 from the germline V gene are KGHSH and LQKENI. CDR3 length: 19 residues. V was clipped by 5 bases and J by 0 bases, with 20 bases between them. The CDR3 coding sequence is TGTGCCAGCTCATTTTTTTGGCAGGGGCGAAGCTCTGGGGCCAACGTCCTGACTTTC. Its protein product is CASSFFWQGRSSGANVLTF. The full variable domain, in which reference TRBV18 and TRBJ2-6 provide the parts outside the CDR3, is NAGVMQNPRHLVRRRGQEARLRCSPMKGHSHVYWYRQLPEEGLKFMVYLQKENIIDESGMPKERFSAEFPKEGPSILRIQQVVRGDSAAYFCASSFFWQGRSSGANVLTFGAGSRLTVL.

The CDR3 nucleotides read TGTGCCAGCAGACGAGGGGACACTCCTTTGGGGTATAGCAATCAGCCCCAGCATTTT. Translating gives CASRRGDTPLGYSNQPQHF. The V call is TRBV3-1 (or the pseudogene TRBV3-2), the J call TRBJ1-5, with TRBD1 as a possible D gene (6 bases). The CDR3 is 19 amino acids. CDR1 is LGHDT, CDR2 YNNKEL, per germline (reference sequence). V lost 6 bases and J lost 0, with 24 bases in between.

The J gene is TRBJ1-1, the V gene TRBV6-5; D possibly corresponds to TRBD1 (5 bases). V was shortened by 2 bases and J by 1 base, with 14 bases between the two germline ends. The CDR3 totals 16 residues. Germline values: CDR1 MNHEY, CDR2 SVGAGI. CDR3 sequence: CASSYLYRQTNTEAFF. The CDR3 region has the DNA TGTGCCAGCAGTTACCTCTATCGACAGACGAACACTGAAGCTTTCTTT.

The rearrangement links TRBV5-6 to TRBJ1-4, with TRBD1 as a possible D gene (5 bases). Germline CDR1 and CDR2: SGHDT and YYEEEE. The V and J ends lost 1 base and 7 bases respectively, with 14 bases between them. The CDR3 is made up of 15 amino acids. The CDR3 region has the DNA TGTGCCAGCAGCTTGAGGGGCGTGGGGGGTGAAAAACTGTTTTTT. This codes for CASSLRGVGGEKLFF.

This chain links TRBV19 with TRBJ2-7; D gene unclear. Per germline, CDR1 LNHDA and CDR2 SQIVND (reference sequence). V was pared by 3 bases and J by 1 base, with 13 bases between. There are 15 residues in the CDR3. CDR3 sequence (DNA): TGTGCCAGTAGTATCGCCCACGAGAGTTCCTACGAGCAGTACTTC. Protein product: CASSIAHESSYEQYF. Full variable domain (outside the CDR3, taken from reference TRBV19 and TRBJ2-7): DGGITQSPKYLFRKEGQNVTLSCEQNLNHDAMYWYRQDPGQGLRLIYYSQIVNDFQKGDIAEGYSVSREKKESFPLTVTSAQKNPTAFYLCASSIAHESSYEQYFGPGTRLTVT.

The rearrangement joins TRBV9 to TRBJ1-2; TRBD1 might be the D (6 bases). The CDR3 has 14 residues. Trimming took 3 bases from V and 4 from J, leaving 13 bases between them. Germline V gene sequence: CDR1 SGDLS, CDR2 YYNGEE. The CDR3 nucleotides read TGTGCCAGCAGCGCAGGGGCCCTATCCTATGGCTACACCTTC. This codes for CASSAGALSYGYTF. Full variable domain (remainder filled in from reference TRBV9 and TRBJ1-2): DSGVTQTPKHLITATGQRVTLRCSPRSGDLSVYWYQQSLDQGLQFLIQYYNGEERAKGNILERFSAQQFPDLHSELNLSSLELGDSALYFCASSAGALSYGYTFGSGTRLTVV.